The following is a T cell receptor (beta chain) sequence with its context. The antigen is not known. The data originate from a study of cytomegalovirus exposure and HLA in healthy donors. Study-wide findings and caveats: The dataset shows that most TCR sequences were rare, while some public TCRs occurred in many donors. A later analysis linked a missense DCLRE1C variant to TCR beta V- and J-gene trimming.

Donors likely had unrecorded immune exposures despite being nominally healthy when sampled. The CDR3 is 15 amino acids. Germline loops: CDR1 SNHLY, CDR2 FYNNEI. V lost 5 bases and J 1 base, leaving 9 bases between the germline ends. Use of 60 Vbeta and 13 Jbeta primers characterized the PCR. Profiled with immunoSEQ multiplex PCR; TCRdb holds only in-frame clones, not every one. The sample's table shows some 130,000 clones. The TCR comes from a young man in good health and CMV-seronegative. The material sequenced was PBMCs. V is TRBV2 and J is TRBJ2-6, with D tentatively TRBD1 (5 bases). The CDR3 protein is CASSTGQSGANVLTF. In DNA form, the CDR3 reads TGTGCCAGCAGTACCGGACAATCTGGGGCCAACGTCCTGACTTTC.